Following are 20 T cell receptor beta chains from one sample sequenced in a study of OX40 agonist ivuxolimab in advanced cancers. The assay was immunoSEQ multiplex PCR, and TCRdb's table has in-frame clones only and misses some. The sample includes roughly 56,000 clones, over 75% of them seen just once. Sequencing used CD4+ or CD8+ T cells sorted from blood, obtained in a trial of the OX40 agonist ivuxolimab. These receptors were collected from an adult with an advanced solid tumor such as melanoma, head and neck, liver or kidney cancer.

The CDR3 DNA is TGTGCCACCAGCGCGGGTGGCAATCAGCCCCAGCATTTT. Translation: CATSAGGNQPQHF. This chain uses TRBV15 with TRBJ1-5; the D is unclear. The germline V gene encodes CDR1 LNHNV and CDR2 YYDKDF (reference sequence). Trimming took off 5 bases at V and 2 bases at J, with 7 bases between the two ends. CDR3 length: 13 amino acids.

The chain carries TRBV29-1 and TRBJ2-7; tentative D call: TRBD2 (5 bases). V lost 4 bases and J lost 5, with 12 bases in between. Per germline, CDR1 SQVTM and CDR2 ANQGSEA. CDR3 length equals 12 residues. The CDR3 sequence: CSVVVGGHEQYF. As DNA, the CDR3 is TGCAGCGTTGTTGTGGGCGGGCACGAGCAGTACTTC.

The J gene is TRBJ2-3, the V gene TRBV29-1; either TRBD1 or TRBD2 may supply D (5 bases each). This CDR3 spans 14 amino acids. Between the trimmed V and J ends, which lost 0 bases and 4 bases, there was a span of 11 bases. Germline CDR1 and CDR2: SQVTM and ANQGSEA. CDR3 DNA sequence: TGCAGCGTTGAAGAGGGACGATCTGCAGATACGCAGTATTTT. Protein sequence: CSVEEGRSADTQYF.

This rearrangement joins TRBV9 to TRBJ2-5; the D gene is possibly TRBD2 (6 bases). CDR3 length: 15 residues. Germline V gives CDR1 SGDLS, CDR2 YYNGEE. V lost 2 bases and J 1 base, leaving 12 bases between the germline ends. The CDR3 DNA sequence: TGTGCCAGCAGCGTGGGGGACTTAGGCCAAGAGACCCAGTACTTC. Translated, it gives CASSVGDLGQETQYF.

This clone has just a few counts. The CDR3 DNA reads as TGTGCCTGGACCCTCCCAGGGCCCGGGGAGCTGTTTTTT. Protein sequence: CAWTLPGPGELFF. The chain is built from TRBV30 and TRBJ2-2; possibly TRBD1 for D (5 bases). Germline assignment: CDR1 GTSNPN and CDR2 SVGIG (reference sequence). The V end was cut by 4 bases, the J end by 6 bases, with 12 bases between. CDR3 size: 13 residues.

This chain connects TRBV7-2 to TRBJ2-2; D gene uncertain. In germline, CDR1 is SGHTA, CDR2 FQGNSA. Between the trimmed V and J ends, which lost 5 bases and 1 base, there was a span of 8 bases. There are 14 residues in the CDR3. CDR3 in amino acids: CASSPDRNTGELFF. The CDR3 DNA reads TGTGCCAGCAGCCCGGACCGGAACACCGGGGAGCTGTTTTTT.

This chain uses TRBV5-1 with TRBJ2-1; 12 bases are a match to TRBD2. The CDR3 is 14 amino acids. Germline CDR1 reads SGHRS; CDR2 reads YFSETQ. J lost 6 bases, V lost 4 bases, and 2 bases had no gene match. CDR3 sequence reads: CASSPGLAGNEQFF. The CDR3 DNA sequence: TGCGCCAGCAGCCCGGGACTAGCGGGCAATGAGCAGTTCTTC.

This chain joins TRBV19 and TRBJ1-1, with D unresolved. This CDR3 comprises 14 residues. Germline CDR1 LNHDA, CDR2 SQIVND (reference sequence). The V end lost 3 bases, the J end lost 2 bases, and 10 bases lay between the germline ends. The CDR3 DNA sequence: TGTGCCAGTAGTATCCCGATCCGTAACACTGAAGCTTTCTTT. Translation gives CASSIPIRNTEAFF.

The V gene is TRBV7-9, the J gene TRBJ2-7; unclear D gene. The germline V gene encodes CDR1 SEHNR and CDR2 FQNEAQ (reference sequence). V lost 1 base and J lost 4, with 8 bases in between. The CDR3 consists of 13 residues. CDR3 in amino acids: CASSLEATYEQYF. The DNA of the CDR3 is TGTGCCAGCAGCTTAGAAGCCACTTACGAGCAGTACTTC.

The rearrangement uses TRBV21-1 and TRBJ1-3. TRBV21-1 is given as a pseudogene. The CDR3 has 14 residues. The CDR3 nucleotides read TGTGCCAGGGGACGGGCTGCCTCTGGAAACACCATATATTTT. It translates to CARGRAASGNTIYF.

The chain links TRBV5-8 to TRBJ1-3, with a possible D match to TRBD1 (6 bases). This CDR3 comprises 15 residues. Germline V lookup: CDR1 SGHTS, CDR2 YDEGEE. V dropped 1 base and J dropped 1 base, with 9 bases sitting between them. CDR3 in DNA: TGTGCCAGCAGCTTGAAGGGGGTTTCTGGAAACACCATATATTTT. Amino acid sequence: CASSLKGVSGNTIYF. Looking up the rest from reference TRBV5-8 and TRBJ1-3 gives the full variable domain: EAGVTQSPTHLIKTRGQQATLRCSPISGHTSVYWYQQALGLGLQFLLWYDEGEERNRGNFPPRFSGRQFPNYSSELNVNALELEDSALYLCASSLKGVSGNTIYFGEGSWLTVV.

This clone has only a few counts. The rearrangement links TRBV9 to TRBJ1-2; 10 positions agree with TRBD1. Germline V CDR1 and CDR2: SGDLS, YYNGEE. The CDR3 contains 14 residues. The trim removed 7 bases at V and 8 bases at J, leaving 11 bases unmatched. The CDR3 coding sequence is TGTGCCAGCGAAGGGACAGGGGCGTTCGGAGGCTACACCTTC. Protein sequence: CASEGTGAFGGYTF.

The CDR3 coding sequence is TGTGCCAGCAGCTTCGCGGCGGCTAGCGGGCGGAACGAGCAGTACTTC. Residues: CASSFAAASGRNEQYF. The chain is built from TRBV11-1 and TRBJ2-7, with 8 bases lining up with TRBD2. The CDR3 spans 16 residues. V shed 3 bases, J shed 5 bases, and the junction held 12 bases outside the gene matches. The germline V gene encodes CDR1 SGHAT and CDR2 FQDESV (reference sequence).

V and J are TRBV6-5 and TRBJ1-1, with 7 bases that match TRBD1. After removal of 8 bases from V and 4 bases from J, the junction contained 7 bases not matched to a gene. CDR3 length: 13 amino acids. Germline-derived CDR1 and CDR2 are MNHEY and SVGAGI. The CDR3: CASDSGGGTEAFF. The DNA for the CDR3 is TGTGCCAGCGATTCAGGGGGTGGCACTGAAGCTTTCTTT.

The chain links TRBV19 to TRBJ2-2; D possibly uses TRBD1 or TRBD2 (6 bases each). V lost 4 bases and J 0 bases, leaving 12 bases between the germline ends. CDR3 length equals 16 residues. Germline-derived CDR1 and CDR2 are LNHDA and SQIVND (reference sequence). The CDR3 DNA reads TGTGCCAGTAGTACCGAGGGGGGCGCGAACACCGGGGAGCTGTTTTTT. Amino acid sequence: CASSTEGGANTGELFF. Variable domain in full (rest from reference TRBV19 and TRBJ2-2): DGGITQSPKYLFRKEGQNVTLSCEQNLNHDAMYWYRQDPGQGLRLIYYSQIVNDFQKGDIAEGYSVSREKKESFPLTVTSAQKNPTAFYLCASSTEGGANTGELFFGEGSRLTVL.

This clone showed up just once. This chain connects TRBV25-1 to TRBJ1-5, with D hard to call. This CDR3 comprises 14 residues. Germline values: CDR1 MGHDK, CDR2 SYGVNS. Trimming took off 1 base at V and 3 bases at J, with 7 bases between the two ends. CDR3 sequence (DNA): TGTGCCAGCAGTGAATTACGGAACAATCAGCCCCAGCATTTT. Translating gives CASSELRNNQPQHF.

This clone appeared a few times. V usage is TRBV7-2 and J usage is TRBJ1-4; D unresolved. Trimming removed 5 bases at V and 2 bases at J, with 9 bases between. The CDR3 consists of 14 residues. CDR1 and CDR2 (germline): SGHTA, FQGNSA. CDR3 amino acids: CASSLGPTNEKLFF. CDR3 DNA sequence: TGTGCCAGCAGCCTCGGACCGACTAATGAAAAACTGTTTTTT.

This chain joins TRBV5-1 and TRBJ2-1; 12 bases are shared with TRBD2. This CDR3 region has 15 residues. The ends lost 0 bases at V and 9 bases at J; junction bases unmatched: 4. Germline CDR1 SGHRS, CDR2 YFSETQ. CDR3 sequence (DNA): TGCGCCAGCAGCTTGGGACTAGCGGGAGCGGTTGAGCAGTTCTTC. Amino acid sequence: CASSLGLAGAVEQFF. Full variable domain (missing parts from reference TRBV5-1 and TRBJ2-1): KAGVTQTPRYLIKTRGQQVTLSCSPISGHRSVSWYQQTPGQGLQFLFEYFSETQRNKGNFPGRFSGRQFSNSRSEMNVSTLELGDSALYLCASSLGLAGAVEQFFGPGTRLTVL.

This clone was picked up a small number of times. The rearrangement links TRBV2 to TRBJ2-3; D is uncertain. This CDR3 region has 12 residues. The germline V gene has CDR1 SNHLY and CDR2 FYNNEI. Between the trimmed V and J ends, which lost 2 bases and 5 bases, there was a span of 5 bases. The CDR3 loop reads CASSEFRDTQYF. The CDR3, as DNA: TGTGCCAGCAGTGAATTTAGAGATACGCAGTATTTT. Variable domain in full (rest from reference TRBV2 and TRBJ2-3): EPEVTQTPSHQVTQMGQEVILRCVPISNHLYFYWYRQILGQKVEFLVSFYNNEISEKSEIFDDQFSVERPDGSNFTLKIRSTKLEDSAMYFCASSEFRDTQYFGPGTRLTVL.

The chain carries TRBV9 and TRBJ2-1; TRBD2 matches 7 bases. The CDR3 has 15 amino acids. Germline CDR1 reads SGDLS; CDR2 reads YYNGEE. With 0 bases clipped from V and 2 bases from J, the junction kept 2 bases outside the gene matches. The CDR3: CASSVDSGPYNEQFF. CDR3 bases: TGTGCCAGCAGCGTAGATAGCGGGCCCTACAATGAGCAGTTCTTC.